This T cell receptor (beta chain) was profiled in a study of radiotherapy plus CTLA-4 blockade in lung cancer. Overall study: Among patients, over 15% showed objective responses, and 30% to 35% had disease control.

Measured with immunoSEQ multiplex PCR; TCRdb has only the in-frame clones, and not every one. The sample has about 62,000 clones, roughly four fifths seen once. This clone appeared many times. Chemo-refractory metastatic non-small-cell lung cancer patients received focal radiation with ipilimumab CTLA-4 blockade. The sequences come from peripheral blood, collected from a patient treated with radiotherapy plus ipilimumab. This TCR came from a human donor with non-small cell lung cancer who had a complete response to radiotherapy plus ipilimumab.

CDR3 in DNA: TGTGCCAGCAGCTCTACAGTTCGCCGCCTCAACGGGAACAATGAGCAGTTCTTC. Residues: CASSSTVRRLNGNNEQFF. This chain joins TRBV7-9 and TRBJ2-1; D is perhaps TRBD2 (5 bases). V gave up 4 bases and J gave up 5 bases, with 24 bases separating them. This CDR3 comprises 18 residues. Germline CDR1 reads SEHNR; CDR2 reads FQNEAQ (reference sequence).